This TCR beta chain is from a study of T cell changes during pregnancy in multiple sclerosis. This CDR3 comprises 14 residues. V was trimmed by 0 bases and J by 0 bases, leaving 5 bases between them. The germline CDR1 and CDR2 sequences are SGHDT and YYEEEE. Only in-frame clones appear in the TCRdb table, and some are missing; sequencing was by immunoSEQ multiplex PCR. The sample has around 43,000 clones, roughly 92% seen once. This sequence joins TRBV5-6 and TRBJ2-3; D ambiguous. The starting material was CD4+ T cells from peripheral blood mononuclear cells, obtained before pregnancy. The receptor comes from a female donor with multiple sclerosis, enrolled in a pregnancy study. The CDR3 region is CASSLDLSTDTQYF. DNA of the CDR3: TGTGCCAGCAGCTTGGACTTAAGCACAGATACGCAGTATTTT.